These 8 T cell receptor beta chains were sequenced from one sample in a study of post-analysis software for immune sequencing data. Study-wide results and limits: TRBV5-6, TRBV5-1 and TRBV20-1 were among roughly 5 TRBV segments more frequent in patients than controls.

These receptors have no known antigen. Tagging with unique molecular identifiers was a feature of the TCR beta cDNA libraries. MiXCR, applied by TCRdb to the PCR reads, yields one record per CDR3 protein. In the table there are roughly 540,000 distinct CDR3 sequences, under 40% of which are singletons. The specimen was blood. These receptors were taken from a girl younger than 18 with multiple sclerosis.

The V and J genes are TRBV5-1 and TRBJ1-6, with TRBD1 as a possible D gene (5 bases). V shed 0 bases and J shed 0 bases, with 13 bases lying between them. The CDR3 totals 18 residues. The germline CDR1 and CDR2 sequences are SGHRS and YFSETQ. This CDR3 reads CASSLVGRLSSYNSPLHF. CDR3 sequence (DNA): TGCGCCAGCAGCTTGGTGGGACGCCTGAGCTCCTATAATTCACCCCTCCACTTT. Drawing the rest from reference TRBV5-1 and TRBJ1-6, the complete variable domain is KAGVTQTPRYLIKTRGQQVTLSCSPISGHRSVSWYQQTPGQGLQFLFEYFSETQRNKGNFPGRFSGRQFSNSRSEMNVSTLELGDSALYLCASSLVGRLSSYNSPLHFGNGTRLTVT.

Worth noting for this clonotype: A clone one base away is much larger, so this may be a read error. The CDR3 does not end in the conserved phenylalanine or tryptophan, so this is likely a read error. The rearrangement uses TRBV7-3 and TRBJ2-5; D gene uncertain. The CDR3 covers 13 residues. Looked up from germline, CDR1 is SGHTA and CDR2 is FQGTGA. The V end was cut by 2 bases, the J end by 3 bases, with 7 bases between. In nucleotides, the CDR3 is TGTGCCAGCAGCTTAGCGTCGGAAGAGACCCAGTACTGC. Amino acid sequence: CASSLASEETQYC.

Ten or more counts support this clonotype. The chain couples TRBV7-2 to TRBJ2-7, with 8 bases aligning to TRBD2. CDR1 and CDR2 (germline): SGHTA, FQGNSA. The CDR3 covers 15 residues. V shed 5 bases, J shed 2 bases, and the junction held 8 bases outside the gene matches. CDR3 sequence reads: CASSPGTSGAYEQYF. CDR3 DNA: TGTGCCAGCAGCCCGGGGACTAGTGGGGCCTACGAGCAGTACTTC.

The genes are TRBV5-1 and TRBJ1-2, with D maybe TRBD1 (6 bases). V was pared by 3 bases and J by 8 bases, with 20 bases between. CDR1 and CDR2 (germline): SGHRS, YFSETQ. The CDR3 loop spans 15 amino acids. The CDR3 loop reads CASSYREQGGDGYTF. Here the CDR3 DNA reads TGCGCCAGCAGCTATCGCGAACAGGGTGGAGACGGCTACACCTTC.

The sample holds a few counts of this clonotype. This chain connects TRBV5-4 to TRBJ2-5; 8 nucleotides line up with TRBD2. The J call may be wrong; the DNA end is better matched by TRBJ2-7. CDR1 and CDR2 from the germline V gene are SGHNT and YYREEE (reference sequence). The CDR3 sequence is 15 residues long. The DNA of the CDR3 is TGTGCCAGCAGCTCTGTCTATGGGCGGGGGGACGAGCAGTACTTC. Its translation is CASSSVYGRGDEQYF.

This clonotype showed up just a few times. V and J are TRBV10-1 and TRBJ1-5; no firm D call. V was shortened by 2 bases and J by 4 bases, with 6 bases between the two germline ends. The CDR3 covers 13 residues. Germline assignment: CDR1 WNHNN and CDR2 SYGVQD (reference sequence). The CDR3 coding sequence is TGCGCCAGCAGTGAGACGTTGAATCAGCCCCAGCATTTT. Protein: CASSETLNQPQHF.

This clonotype was detected a few times. At one of its ends the junction is not consistent with the germline gene, which may arise from a read error. The V call is TRBV4-1, the J call TRBJ2-3; D may match TRBD1 or TRBD2 (6 bases each). CDR1 and CDR2 (germline): MGHRA, YSYEKL. The CDR3 contains 14 residues. The CDR3 loop reads CASSEYGGTDTQYF. CDR3 in DNA: TGCGCCAGCAGCGAATACGGGGGCACGGATACGCAGTATTTT.

This chain connects TRBV15 to TRBJ2-5; D gene ambiguous. TRBJ2-1 explains the end of the DNA better; the J call may be wrong. Germline CDR1 and CDR2: LNHNV and YYDKDF (reference sequence). There are 14 residues in the CDR3. The CDR3 loop reads CATSPQLGEETQFF. As DNA, the CDR3 is TGTGCCACCAGCCCCCAACTTGGGGAAGAGACCCAGTTCTTC.